This T cell receptor (beta chain) stems from a study of OX40 agonist ivuxolimab in advanced cancers. Study-wide findings and caveats: It was also the case that some nonresponders had low normalized T-cell clonal expansion.

To note about this clone: Its antigen is still unknown. In the same sample, other DNA sequences code for this CDR3.

The germline CDR1 and CDR2 sequences are SEHNR and FQNEAQ (reference sequence). The V gene end was trimmed by 5 bases and the J gene end by 4 bases; junction bases not matched to a gene: 8. This CDR3 comprises 14 residues. Libraries were prepared by immunoSEQ multiplex PCR; TCRdb keeps only in-frame clonotypes and omits some of them. The sample gives about 80,000 clones, about 83% of which show up once; 20% to 25% is in the top ten. The source of this sequence is an adult with an advanced solid tumor such as melanoma, head and neck, liver or kidney cancer. The source was CD4+ or CD8+ T cells sorted from blood, collected in a trial of the OX40 agonist ivuxolimab. The chain has TRBV7-9 and TRBJ2-7; the match to TRBD1 covers 7 bases. CDR3 region: CASSLTGVLYEQYF. The CDR3 DNA follows: TGTGCCAGCAGCCTAACAGGGGTTCTGTACGAGCAGTACTTC.